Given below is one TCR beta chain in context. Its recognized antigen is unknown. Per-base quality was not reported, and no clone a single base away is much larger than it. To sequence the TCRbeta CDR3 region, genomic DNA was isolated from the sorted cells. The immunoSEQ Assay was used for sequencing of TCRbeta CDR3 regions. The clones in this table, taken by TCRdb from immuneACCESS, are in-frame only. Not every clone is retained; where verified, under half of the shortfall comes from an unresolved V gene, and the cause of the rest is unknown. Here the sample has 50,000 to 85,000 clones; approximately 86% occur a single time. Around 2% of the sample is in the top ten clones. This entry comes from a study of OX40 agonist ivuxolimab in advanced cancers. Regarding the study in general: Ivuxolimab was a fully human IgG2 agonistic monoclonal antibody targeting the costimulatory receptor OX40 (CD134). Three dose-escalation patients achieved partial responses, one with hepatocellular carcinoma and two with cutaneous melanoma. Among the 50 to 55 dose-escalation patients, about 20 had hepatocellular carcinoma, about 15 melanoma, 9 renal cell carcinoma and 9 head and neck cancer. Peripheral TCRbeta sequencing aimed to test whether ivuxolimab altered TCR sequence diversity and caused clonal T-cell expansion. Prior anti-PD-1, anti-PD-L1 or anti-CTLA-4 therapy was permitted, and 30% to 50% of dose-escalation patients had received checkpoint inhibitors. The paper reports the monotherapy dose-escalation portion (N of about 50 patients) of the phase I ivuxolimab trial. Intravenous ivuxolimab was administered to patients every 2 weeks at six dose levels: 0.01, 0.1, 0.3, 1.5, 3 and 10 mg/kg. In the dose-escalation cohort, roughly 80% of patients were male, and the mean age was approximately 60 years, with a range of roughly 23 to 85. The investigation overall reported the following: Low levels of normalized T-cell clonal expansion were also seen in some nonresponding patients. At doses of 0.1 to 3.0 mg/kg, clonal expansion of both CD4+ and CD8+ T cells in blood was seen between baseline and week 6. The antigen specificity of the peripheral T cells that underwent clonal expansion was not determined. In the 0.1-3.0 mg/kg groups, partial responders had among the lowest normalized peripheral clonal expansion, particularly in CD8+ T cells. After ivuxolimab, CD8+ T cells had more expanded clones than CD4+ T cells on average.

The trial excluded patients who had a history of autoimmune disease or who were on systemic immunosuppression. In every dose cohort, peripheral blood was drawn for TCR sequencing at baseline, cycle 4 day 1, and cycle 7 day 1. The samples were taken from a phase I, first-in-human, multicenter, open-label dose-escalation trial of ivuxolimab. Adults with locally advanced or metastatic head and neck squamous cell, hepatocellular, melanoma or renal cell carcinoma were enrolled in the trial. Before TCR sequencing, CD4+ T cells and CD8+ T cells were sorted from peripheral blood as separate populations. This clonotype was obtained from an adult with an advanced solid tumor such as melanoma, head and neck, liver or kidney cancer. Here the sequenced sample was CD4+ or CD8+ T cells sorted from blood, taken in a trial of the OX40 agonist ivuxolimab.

The CDR3 here reads CASSPSDDRGYTF. The DNA is as follows: TGTGCCAGCTCACCGAGCGATGACCGGGGCTACACCTTC. The chain links TRBV18 with TRBJ1-2; no D gene can be assigned with confidence. CDR1 and CDR2 were assigned from the germline V gene as KGHSH and LQKENI. From cysteine to phenylalanine, the CDR3 is 13 amino acids long. Only CDR3 DNA remains: 39 bases, in frame from the first base. Trimming costs V 3 bases and J 8 bases, and their ends lie 13 bases apart. Outside the CDR3, residues come from the reference TRBV18 and TRBJ1-2 proteins, so the full variable domain is: NAGVMQNPRHLVRRRGQEARLRCSPMKGHSHVYWYRQLPEEGLKFMVYLQKENIIDESGMPKERFSAEFPKEGPSILRIQQVVRGDSAAYFCASSPSDDRGYTFGSGTRLTVV.